Listed below are T cell receptor beta chains from one sample, sequenced in a study of cytomegalovirus exposure and HLA in healthy donors. TCRdb keeps only in-frame clones here, not all; method: immunoSEQ multiplex PCR. The repertoire includes more than 150,000 clones, 80% to 85% of them detected once, and approximately 0.26% sits in the top ten. The sequencing input was PBMCs. These receptor sequences come from a boy aged 10-17 years in good health and CMV-seronegative. Both conserved end residues are part of each CDR3. Each record gives: clone size, D gene, J gene, V gene, CDR3 protein, CDR3 DNA. A D gene is named only where the DNA matches it firmly. The listing skips clone size in some rows; elsewhere it reads once, few, many or a size class.

. | . | TRBJ1-1 | TRBV5-1 | CASSFDPGWPEAFF | TGCGCCAGCAGCTTTGACCCAGGGTGGCCTGAAGCTTTCTTT
. | . | TRBJ1-2 | TRBV9 | CASSGYRGNYGYTF | TGTGCCAGCAGCGGATACCGGGGTAACTATGGCTACACCTTC
. | . | TRBJ1-3 | TRBV29-1 | CSVEAPGNTIYF | TGCAGCGTCGAGGCCCCTGGAAACACCATATATTTT
once | . | TRBJ1-5 | TRBV6-5 | CASGTVNQPQHF | TGTGCCAGCGGAACAGTGAATCAGCCCCAGCATTTT
. | . | TRBJ1-1 | TRBV6-1 | CASSFLVQGTEAFF | TGTGCCAGCAGTTTCTTAGTACAGGGCACTGAAGCTTTCTTT
. | TRBD2 | TRBJ2-1 | TRBV7-3 | CASSSLAGGPNEQFF | TGTGCCAGCAGCTCCTTAGCGGGAGGGCCGAATGAGCAGTTCTTC
few | TRBD1 | TRBJ2-1 | TRBV4-2 | CASSQYQKNRGDEQFF | TGTGCCAGCAGCCAATATCAAAAAAACAGGGGCGATGAGCAGTTCTTC
. | . | TRBJ2-5 | TRBV21-1 | CASSKVPRETQYF | TGTGCCAGCAGCAAAGTTCCCCGGGAGACCCAGTACTTC
. | . | TRBJ1-6 | TRBV5-8 | CASSPRGPRGNSPLHF | TGTGCCAGCAGCCCCCGGGGTCCCCGGGGGAATTCACCCCTCCACTTT
. | TRBD1 | TRBJ2-2 | TRBV18 | CASSLKQGVNTGELFF | TGTGCCAGCTCCCTGAAACAGGGGGTGAACACCGGGGAGCTGTTTTTT
few | . | TRBJ2-5 | TRBV27 | CASSFRVRETQYF | TGTGCCAGCAGTTTCAGGGTCAGGGAGACCCAGTACTTC
. | . | TRBJ1-3 | TRBV19 | CASKPIGDTIYF | TGTGCCAGCAAACCGATAGGAGACACCATATATTTT
. | TRBD2 | TRBJ2-1 | TRBV5-1 | CASSLFRLAGAREQFF | TGCGCCAGCAGCTTGTTTCGACTAGCGGGGGCGCGGGAGCAGTTCTTC
. | TRBD2 | TRBJ2-1 | TRBV5-5 | CASSFRSGGPPYNEQFF | TGTGCCAGCAGCTTTCGAAGCGGGGGCCCTCCGTACAATGAGCAGTTCTTC
. | TRBD1 | TRBJ1-1 | TRBV5-1 | CASSLLQGTEAFF | TGCGCCAGCAGCTTACTACAGGGGACTGAAGCTTTCTTT
. | . | TRBJ2-7 | TRBV7-3 | CASSLTWQGGHYEQYF | TGTGCCAGCAGCTTAACCTGGCAGGGGGGCCACTACGAGCAGTACTTC
. | . | TRBJ1-2 | TRBV2 | CASSDGTSDYTF | TGTGCCAGCAGTGATGGGACATCAGATTACACCTTC
. | . | TRBJ2-7 | TRBV27 | CASSFSGLEQYF | TGTGCCAGCAGTTTTTCAGGGCTCGAGCAGTACTTC
once | TRBD1 | TRBJ1-1 | TRBV10-3 | CATLGQGDTEAFF | TGTGCCACCTTGGGACAGGGCGACACTGAAGCTTTCTTT
. | . | TRBJ1-3 | TRBV2 | CASSESSSGNTIYF | TGTGCCAGCAGTGAATCCAGCTCTGGAAACACCATATATTTT
. | TRBD2 | TRBJ2-2 | TRBV2 | CASLAGDRTGELFF | TGTGCCAGCTTGGCGGGGGATCGCACCGGGGAGCTGTTTTTT
. | . | TRBJ2-2 | TRBV5-6 | CASSLLNTGELFF | TGTGCCAGCAGCTTGCTTAACACCGGGGAGCTGTTTTTT
. | . | TRBJ1-3 | TRBV29-1 | CSVEDLRRNTIYF | TGCAGCGTTGAAGATTTGCGTAGAAACACCATATATTTT
. | . | TRBJ1-1 | TRBV28 | CASSLVDRPEAFF | TGTGCCAGCAGCCTAGTCGACAGACCCGAAGCTTTCTTT
. | TRBD2 | TRBJ2-7 | TRBV5-4 | CASSRLAQAYEQYF | TGTGCCAGCAGCCGACTAGCCCAAGCCTACGAGCAGTACTTC
. | . | TRBJ2-3 | TRBV7-2 | CASSLGQGSTDTQYF | TGTGCCAGCAGCTTAGGGCAGGGGTCGACAGATACGCAGTATTTT
. | TRBD1 | TRBJ1-5 | TRBV10-2 | CASREDRVNQPQHF | TGCGCCAGCAGAGAGGACAGGGTGAATCAGCCCCAGCATTTT
few | . | TRBJ1-3 | TRBV11-2 | CASSWATASSGNTIYF | TGTGCCAGCAGCTGGGCCACAGCCAGCTCTGGAAACACCATATATTTT
. | TRBD1 | TRBJ1-2 | TRBV27 | CASSRTGTGAGGYTF | TGTGCCAGCAGTCGCACCGGGACAGGGGCGGGTGGCTACACCTTC
. | . | TRBJ2-5 | TRBV5-4 | CASSQIRDMGTQYF | TGTGCCAGCAGCCAAATACGGGACATGGGGACCCAGTACTTC
. | . | TRBJ1-1 | TRBV7-6 | CASFRTDSTLNTEAFF | TGTGCCAGCTTCAGGACAGATTCAACCCTGAACACTGAAGCTTTCTTT
. | TRBD1 | TRBJ1-1 | TRBV5-6 | CASSADRKGLMNTEAFF | TGTGCCAGCAGCGCGGACAGGAAGGGCCTTATGAACACTGAAGCTTTCTTT
. | TRBD2 | TRBJ2-1 | TRBV15 | CATSRDSGSYNEQFF | TGTGCCACCAGCAGAGATAGCGGGAGCTACAATGAGCAGTTCTTC
few | . | TRBJ2-5 | TRBV5-1 | CASSLRGGEETQYF | TGCGCCAGCAGCTTAAGGGGGGGCGAGGAGACCCAGTACTTC
once | . | TRBJ1-1 | TRBV19 | CASRADGVTEAFF | TGTGCCAGTAGGGCGGATGGAGTCACTGAAGCTTTCTTT
. | . | TRBJ2-1 | TRBV19 | CASSIDIYNEQFF | TGTGCCAGTAGTATCGACATCTACAATGAGCAGTTCTTC
. | . | TRBJ2-4 | TRBV13 | CASRGTWLDVAKNIQYF | TGTGCCAGCCGGGGAACTTGGTTGGATGTAGCCAAAAACATTCAGTACTTC
. | . | TRBJ2-1 | TRBV15 | CATGAGSSYNEQFF | TGTGCCACTGGAGCCGGGAGCTCCTACAATGAGCAGTTCTTC
. | . | TRBJ1-1 | TRBV11-3 | CASSLEGAGEAFF | TGTGCCAGCAGCTTAGAAGGGGCTGGTGAAGCTTTCTTT
. | . | TRBJ2-1 | TRBV4-2 | CASSQFVQDYNEQFF | TGTGCCAGCAGCCAATTTGTTCAGGACTACAATGAGCAGTTCTTC
. | . | TRBJ2-3 | TRBV4-1 | CASSQAERNTDTQYF | TGCGCCAGCAGCCAAGCCGAGCGGAACACAGATACGCAGTATTTT
. | TRBD1 | TRBJ1-6 | TRBV11-2 | CASSLGQGASPLHF | TGTGCCAGCAGCTTAGGTCAGGGGGCTTCACCCCTCCACTTT
. | TRBD2 | TRBJ2-7 | TRBV15 | CATSRVGGGLYEQYF | TGTGCCACCAGCAGAGTCGGCGGGGGACTCTACGAGCAGTACTTC
. | TRBD1 | TRBJ1-5 | TRBV6-5 | CASSWTGGEQPQHF | TGTGCCAGCAGTTGGACAGGGGGCGAGCAGCCCCAGCATTTT
. | TRBD1 | TRBJ1-2 | TRBV6-1 | CASSPRDSPYGYTF | TGTGCCAGCAGCCCCCGGGACAGCCCTTATGGCTACACCTTC
. | TRBD2 | TRBJ2-3 | TRBV6-4 | CASSDGGGATDTQYF | TGTGCCAGCAGTGACGGCGGGGGGGCAACAGATACGCAGTATTTT
few | . | TRBJ1-4 | TRBV9 | CASSADSATNEKLFF | TGTGCCAGCAGCGCCGACAGTGCAACTAATGAAAAACTGTTTTTT
. | . | TRBJ2-7 | TRBV30 | CAWTTGIGEQYF | TGTGCCTGGACTACAGGGATTGGGGAGCAGTACTTC